This TCR beta chain comes out of a study of shared clonotypes between healthy human individuals. Study results and caveats: Rarefaction indicated that sorted-subset sequencing remained incomplete although depth was large. In having few donors, the study represented limited genetic and exposure-history diversity. Naive subsets, compared against memory subsets, generally had larger estimated richness values.

Points on this clone: Its antigen is still unknown.

The ends were cut back, 3 bases at V and 7 bases at J, with 10 bases in the middle. The V gene's germline CDR1 is SEHNR and CDR2 FQNEAQ (reference sequence). This CDR3 has 13 residues. Generated by immunoSEQ multiplex PCR, the TCRdb table keeps only in-frame clones and is missing some. This table has around 1.4 million clones, 97% to 99% appearing once. The J gene is TRBJ1-5, the V gene TRBV7-9; no definite D call. The sample was naive CD4+ T cells sorted from blood. Subset noted: CD45RA+ positively selected. This clonotype was obtained from a man aged 25 to 45 in good health. The CDR3 sequence is CASSFKPEQPQHF. CDR3 nucleotide sequence: TGTGCCAGCAGCTTCAAACCAGAGCAGCCCCAGCATTTT.